The next 32 T cell receptor beta chains were all read from a single sample in a study of blood T cell repertoires in COVID-19. This table comes from immunoSEQ multiplex PCR, and its TCRdb copy is limited to in-frame clones, with some not included. The sample holds about 230,000 clones, about nine tenths seen once. The sequencing sample was made of peripheral blood. Every receptor here comes from a man aged 50 to 59 with COVID-19, enrolled during active disease.

The chain employs TRBV4-3 and TRBJ2-7; the match to TRBD1 covers 9 bases. After removal of 0 bases from V and 0 bases from J, the junction contained 3 bases not matched to a gene. This CDR3 has 16 residues. Germline V CDR1 and CDR2: LGHNA, YSLEER. In nucleotides, the CDR3 is TGCGCCAGCAGCCAAGAGGTGACAGGGGGCTCCTACGAGCAGTACTTC. As protein: CASSQEVTGGSYEQYF.

The chain combines TRBV6-5 with TRBJ1-1; no reliable D call. Trimming stripped 0 bases from V and 11 bases from J, with 13 bases between. CDR1 is MNHEY, CDR2 SVGAGI, per germline. The CDR3 sequence is 13 residues long. The CDR3 is CASSYSVASTAFF. The DNA for the CDR3 is TGTGCCAGCAGTTACTCGGTTGCAAGCACGGCTTTCTTT.

V is TRBV6-2 or TRBV6-3 and J is TRBJ2-7; 13 bases line up with TRBD2. Germline CDR1 reads MNHEY; CDR2 reads SVGEGT. The junction had 7 bases not matched to a gene; V was cut back by 2 bases and J by 3 bases. This CDR3 has 17 residues. CDR3 residues: CASSYGTSGDPFYEQYF. The CDR3 nucleotides read TGTGCCAGCAGTTACGGGACTAGCGGGGACCCTTTCTACGAGCAGTACTTC.

This chain joins TRBV28 and TRBJ1-1, with TRBD1 as a possible D gene (6 bases). This CDR3 contains 15 residues. V dropped 5 bases and J dropped 6 bases, with 19 bases sitting between them. The germline CDR1 and CDR2 sequences are MDHEN and SYDVKM. CDR3 residues: CASSETNPRGPEAFF. As DNA, the CDR3 is TGTGCCAGCAGTGAGACCAATCCCAGGGGACCTGAAGCTTTCTTT.

The chain is built from TRBV25-1 and TRBJ1-2, with 7 bases lining up with TRBD1. The CDR3 totals 16 residues. Germline assignment: CDR1 MGHDK and CDR2 SYGVNS. V was pared by 2 bases and J by 3 bases, with 9 bases of the junction left unmatched. CDR3 nucleotides: TGTGCCAGCAGTGAACTAGGGGGGACAGTGGACTATGGCTACACCTTC. Residues: CASSELGGTVDYGYTF.

The chain uses TRBV10-3 and TRBJ1-1, with D unclear. V was shortened by 6 bases and J by 1 base, with 12 bases between the two germline ends. The CDR3 spans 14 residues. Germline V lookup: CDR1 ENHRY, CDR2 SYGVKD. Here the CDR3 DNA reads TGTGCCATCAGCGTTAGACTGGAGAACACTGAAGCTTTCTTT. It specifies CAISVRLENTEAFF.

The chain employs TRBV21-1 and TRBJ1-5; the table's D call TRBD1 went unverified against the DNA. TRBV21-1 is annotated as a pseudogene. CDR3 length: 16 amino acids. CDR3 DNA: TGTGCCAGCAGCAAAAGACAGTCTTATAGCAATCAGCCCCAGCATTTT. Translated: CASSKRQSYSNQPQHF.

This clone appeared a few times. This sequence joins TRBV24-1 and TRBJ1-2; TRBD1 matches 12 bases. The V gene end was trimmed by 9 bases and the J gene end by 7 bases; junction bases not matched to a gene: 5. The germline gives CDR1 KGHDR, CDR2 SFDVKD. CDR3 length: 13 residues. CDR3 nucleotides: TGTGCCACCCCGGGACAGGGGGCAAGTGGCTACACCTTC. Its translation is CATPGQGASGYTF.

The J gene is TRBJ1-2, the V gene TRBV6-2 or TRBV6-3; 7 positions agree with TRBD1. The trim removed 6 bases at V and 7 bases at J, leaving 11 bases unmatched. This CDR3 has 14 residues. Germline loops: CDR1 MNHEY, CDR2 SVGEGT. In DNA, the CDR3 is TGTGCCAGCAGCTTGGACAGGCCCCGTTCTGGCTACACCTTC. It codes for CASSLDRPRSGYTF.

The chain couples TRBV4-3 to TRBJ1-6, with 10 positions matching TRBD1. V trimming: 4 bases; J trimming: 10 bases; junction bases outside the gene matches: 13. This CDR3 spans 17 amino acids. CDR1 is LGHNA and CDR2 is YSLEER in the germline V gene. The CDR3 reads CASSPIRLRDRGSPLHF. CDR3 in DNA: TGCGCCAGCAGCCCTATAAGGCTCCGGGACAGGGGATCACCCCTCCACTTT.

This rearrangement joins TRBV19 to TRBJ1-6; D unresolved. Looked up from germline, CDR1 is LNHDA and CDR2 is SQIVND (reference sequence). The CDR3 contains 15 residues. Trimming left V 4 bases short and J 7 bases short, with 14 bases between. In DNA, the CDR3 is TGTGCCAGTAGTAAAGGAGCATTCAGCAATTCACCCCTCCACTTT. Translating gives CASSKGAFSNSPLHF.

This clone was detected once. The genes are TRBV7-2 and TRBJ2-7, with D unclear. This CDR3 spans 13 amino acids. Germline values: CDR1 SGHTA, CDR2 FQGNSA. V was shortened by 1 base and J by 4 bases, with 8 bases between the two germline ends. CDR3 protein: CASSLGERYEQYF. CDR3 in DNA: TGTGCCAGCAGCTTAGGAGAGCGATACGAGCAGTACTTC.

The rearrangement links TRBV18 to TRBJ2-7; TRBD2 matches 11 bases. V dropped 3 bases and J dropped 4; count of bases not matched to a gene: 5. The CDR3 is 15 residues long. Per the germline V gene, CDR1 is KGHSH and CDR2 is LQKENI. This CDR3 reads CASSPDSGRAYEQYF. In DNA form, the CDR3 reads TGTGCCAGCTCACCTGATAGCGGGAGGGCTTACGAGCAGTACTTC.

The CDR3 protein is CASSRLEREAFF. The CDR3 DNA sequence: TGTGCCAGCAGTCGACTGGAGCGCGAAGCTTTCTTT. This chain joins TRBV6-2 or TRBV6-3 and TRBJ1-1; D remains unclear. The CDR3 extends over 12 amino acids. Deletions cut 5 bases from V and 8 bases from J, with 12 bases between. Germline V gene lookup returns CDR1 MNHEY and CDR2 SVGEGT.

This clone came up once. The V and J genes are TRBV2 and TRBJ2-7; 7 positions match TRBD1. CDR1 is SNHLY and CDR2 is FYNNEI in the germline V gene. The CDR3 has 13 residues. Trimming at V came to 6 bases and at J to 2 bases, leaving 4 bases not matched to a gene. This CDR3 reads CASSRTGPYEQYF. The CDR3 DNA follows: TGTGCCAGCAGCCGGACAGGCCCCTACGAGCAGTACTTC.

This chain uses TRBV2 with TRBJ2-1, with 7 bases lining up with TRBD2. J lost 10 bases, V lost 4 bases, and 7 bases had no gene match. This CDR3 comprises 13 residues. Germline V lookup: CDR1 SNHLY, CDR2 FYNNEI. CDR3: CASSGLGEGEQFF. The CDR3 nucleotides are TGTGCCAGCAGTGGACTCGGGGAGGGAGAGCAGTTCTTC.

The CDR3 region is CASSQQGRNTGELFF. CDR3 nucleotides: TGTGCCAGCTCTCAACAGGGGCGGAACACCGGGGAGCTGTTTTTT. V and J are TRBV18 and TRBJ2-2, with 7 bases that match TRBD1. The CDR3 is 15 amino acids. Germline CDR1 KGHSH, CDR2 LQKENI. Unmatched junction bases numbered 5, after V lost 6 bases and J lost 1 base.

V gene TRBV7-2 combines with J gene TRBJ2-2; tentative D call: TRBD1 (6 bases). Looked up from germline, CDR1 is SGHTA and CDR2 is FQGNSA. The CDR3 spans 15 residues. V gave up 1 base and J gave up 4 bases, with 10 bases separating them. The CDR3: CASSLGDIFTGELFF. As DNA, the CDR3 is TGTGCCAGCAGCTTAGGGGACATTTTCACCGGGGAGCTGTTTTTT. Full variable domain (outside the CDR3, taken from reference TRBV7-2 and TRBJ2-2): GAGVSQSPSNKVTEKGKDVELRCDPISGHTALYWYRQSLGQGLEFLIYFQGNSAPDKSGLPSDRFSAERTGGSVSTLTIQRTQQEDSAVYLCASSLGDIFTGELFFGEGSRLTVL.

This chain joins TRBV29-1 and TRBJ2-2, with D possibly TRBD1 on 5 matching bases. This CDR3 has 13 residues. The V end was cut by 5 bases, the J end by 4 bases, with 11 bases between. Germline loops: CDR1 SQVTM, CDR2 ANQGSEA. CDR3 nucleotide sequence: TGCAGCGTTCGATACAGGTTCACCGGGGAGCTGTTTTTT. This encodes CSVRYRFTGELFF.

V gene TRBV19 combines with J gene TRBJ1-1; D is possibly TRBD1 (5 bases). Germline V gene sequence: CDR1 LNHDA, CDR2 SQIVND (reference sequence). This CDR3 has 14 amino acids. The germline V and J ends were trimmed by 5 bases and 3 bases, with 13 bases remaining between them. The CDR3 nucleotides read TGTGCCAGTAGTGGGGCCGAACTTTACACTGAAGCTTTCTTT. Its translation is CASSGAELYTEAFF.

This chain joins TRBV3-1 (or the pseudogene TRBV3-2) and TRBJ1-6; the D is unclear. This CDR3 is built from 15 residues. The germline gives CDR1 LGHDT, CDR2 YNNKEL (reference sequence). The V and J ends lost 1 base and 8 bases respectively, with 12 bases between them. CDR3 nucleotides: TGTGCCAGCAGCCAAGCCGGAGGGCGGGATTCACCCCTCCACTTT. Protein sequence: CASSQAGGRDSPLHF.

J is TRBJ2-1 and V is TRBV18; 7 bases agree with TRBD1. The V gene's germline CDR1 is KGHSH and CDR2 LQKENI. Trimming at V came to 5 bases and at J to 4 bases, leaving 8 bases not matched to a gene. The CDR3 is 15 residues long. CDR3: CASSIQQGSYNEQFF. For the CDR3, the DNA is TGTGCCAGCTCAATCCAACAGGGGTCGTACAATGAGCAGTTCTTC.

The chain joins TRBV19 to TRBJ1-2; 9 nucleotides agree with TRBD1. The J segment lost 7 bases and the V segment lost 4 bases, leaving 10 bases of the junction unmatched. The CDR3 contains 15 residues. The germline V gene encodes CDR1 LNHDA and CDR2 SQIVND (reference sequence). In nucleotides, the CDR3 is TGTGCCAGTAGTACCCGGCGGACAGGGGAGAGTGGCTACACCTTC. Residues: CASSTRRTGESGYTF. The full variable domain, with the rest looked up from reference TRBV19 and TRBJ1-2, is DGGITQSPKYLFRKEGQNVTLSCEQNLNHDAMYWYRQDPGQGLRLIYYSQIVNDFQKGDIAEGYSVSREKKESFPLTVTSAQKNPTAFYLCASSTRRTGESGYTFGSGTRLTVV.

This clone has only one observation. V is TRBV28 and J is TRBJ2-5, with TRBD1 matching over 7 bases. The CDR3 sequence is 16 residues long. Germline CDR1 reads MDHEN; CDR2 reads SYDVKM. J gave up 0 bases and V 3 bases, and 7 bases lay outside the gene matches. The CDR3 DNA is TGTGCCAGCAGTTTTCCTTTACAGGGGAACCAAGAGACCCAGTACTTC. Amino acids: CASSFPLQGNQETQYF.

This chain connects TRBV6-6 to TRBJ2-7; D assignment may be TRBD1 or TRBD2 (5 bases each). V shed 5 bases and J shed 2 bases, with 16 bases lying between them. The CDR3 totals 15 residues. Germline CDR1 and CDR2: MNHNY and SVGAGI (reference sequence). The CDR3 sequence is CASSRGAEGTYEQYF. CDR3 coding DNA: TGTGCCAGCAGTCGAGGGGCGGAAGGAACCTACGAGCAGTACTTC.

The CDR3 DNA follows: TGTGCCAGCAGCCAAGAGGTTGGAGGTATTGAAGCTTTCTTT. This gives the protein CASSQEVGGIEAFF. V gene TRBV3-1 (or the pseudogene TRBV3-2) combines with J gene TRBJ1-1; D gene unclear. The CDR3 is made up of 14 amino acids. Looked up from germline, CDR1 is LGHDT and CDR2 is YNNKEL (reference sequence). Between the trimmed V and J ends, which lost 0 bases and 7 bases, there was a span of 12 bases.

This clone has only a few counts. This rearrangement joins TRBV7-8 to TRBJ1-5; D unresolved. The CDR3 contains 13 residues. From germline, CDR1 is SGHVS and CDR2 FQNEAQ. The V gene lost 5 bases and the J gene lost 4 bases, with 9 bases spanning the gap. CDR3 nucleotides: TGTGCCAGCAGCCCCAGAACAAATCAGCCCCAGCATTTT. It codes for CASSPRTNQPQHF. Based on the CDR3 plus reference TRBV7-8 and TRBJ1-5, the full variable domain is GAGVSQSPRYKVAKRGQDVALRCDPISGHVSLFWYQQALGQGPEFLTYFQNEAQLDKSGLPSDRFFAERPEGSVSTLKIQRTQQEDSAVYLCASSPRTNQPQHFGDGTRLSIL.

V usage is TRBV7-9 and J usage is TRBJ1-4, with 10 bases identical to TRBD1. Germline assignment: CDR1 SEHNR and CDR2 FQNEAQ (reference sequence). V trimming: 2 bases; J trimming: 5 bases; junction bases outside the gene matches: 11. The CDR3 is made up of 18 amino acids. CDR3 nucleotides: TGTGCCAGCAGCTTACTAGCGGGACAGGGGAGTGAGAATGAAAAACTGTTTTTT. This encodes CASSLLAGQGSENEKLFF.

CDR3 region: CASSAGLADYEQYF. The DNA of the CDR3 is TGTGCCAGCAGCGCGGGACTAGCGGACTACGAGCAGTACTTC. V and J are TRBV9 and TRBJ2-7; 11 nucleotides align to TRBD2. Trimming at V came to 3 bases and at J to 3 bases, leaving 2 bases not matched to a gene. The germline V gene has CDR1 SGDLS and CDR2 YYNGEE. This CDR3 contains 14 residues.

V gene TRBV7-3 combines with J gene TRBJ1-2; D is possibly TRBD1 (6 bases). The germline V and J ends were trimmed by 5 bases and 5 bases, with 15 bases remaining between them. CDR3 size: 14 residues. Germline CDR1 reads SGHTA; CDR2 reads FQGTGA. The DNA for the CDR3 is TGTGCCAGCAGCGTGGACAGCTCTTTTTATGGCTACACCTTC. Translating it yields CASSVDSSFYGYTF.

This clone is a singleton in its sample. V is TRBV19 and J is TRBJ2-3, with 7 bases fitting TRBD2. This CDR3 spans 16 amino acids. Germline V gene sequence: CDR1 LNHDA, CDR2 SQIVND (reference sequence). With V trimmed by 1 base and J by 3 bases, 7 bases remained unmatched. CDR3 nucleotides: TGTGCCAGTAGTATAGGCGGGAGTTTGGTGACAGATACGCAGTATTTT. It encodes CASSIGGSLVTDTQYF.

The chain links TRBV5-4 to TRBJ2-1; D is uncertain. Trimming took off 0 bases at V and 0 bases at J, with 7 bases between the two ends. This CDR3 spans 15 amino acids. Germline CDR1 reads SGHNT; CDR2 reads YYREEE (reference sequence). Here the CDR3 DNA reads TGTGCCAGCAGCTTGGACAAGTTCTCCTACAATGAGCAGTTCTTC. It yields the protein CASSLDKFSYNEQFF. The full variable domain, rest sourced from reference TRBV5-4 and TRBJ2-1, is ETGVTQSPTHLIKTRGQQVTLRCSSQSGHNTVSWYQQALGQGPQFIFQYYREEENGRGNFPPRFSGLQFPNYSSELNVNALELDDSALYLCASSLDKFSYNEQFFGPGTRLTVL.